A single sample is the source of the 18 T cell receptor beta chains below, sequenced in a study of T cells after yellow fever vaccination. TCRdb analysed the 5' RACE reads with MiXCR anew, one entry per CDR3 protein. Of just under 600,000 distinct CDR3 sequences in the sample, about 13% were seen once. The source material was PBMCs, sampled on the day of the yellow fever booster vaccination. The receptor set was obtained from a young man who received the YFV17D yellow fever vaccine.

This clonotype has at least ten counts. The rearrangement links TRBV29-1 to TRBJ2-1, with 8 bases aligning to TRBD2. Looked up from germline, CDR1 is SQVTM and CDR2 is ANQGSEA. This CDR3 is built from 16 residues. The junction had 8 bases not matched to a gene; V was cut back by 4 bases and J by 0 bases. The CDR3: CSVASGLDSSYNEQFF. The CDR3 DNA sequence: TGCAGCGTTGCTAGCGGGCTGGATAGCTCCTACAATGAGCAGTTCTTC.

In its sample, this clonotype was seen a few times. The chain joins TRBV6-6 to TRBJ2-1; either TRBD1 or TRBD2 may supply D (5 bases each). CDR3 length equals 12 residues. Between the trimmed V and J ends, which lost 6 bases and 12 bases, there was a span of 15 bases. Germline CDR1 and CDR2: MNHNY and SVGAGI (reference sequence). The CDR3 reads CASRGVNDAQFF. The DNA of the CDR3 is TGTGCCAGCAGGGGGGTCAATGATGCGCAGTTCTTC.

The chain combines TRBV6-5 with TRBJ2-7, with a weak D call TRBD2 (5 bases). The germline V gene has CDR1 MNHEY and CDR2 SVGAGI. The CDR3 has 15 residues. The V end lost 3 bases, the J end lost 2 bases, and 14 bases lay between the germline ends. The CDR3 coding sequence is TGTGCCAGCAGTTATTCGCGGGCTAAGACCTACGAGCAGTACTTC. The encoded protein is CASSYSRAKTYEQYF.

The V gene is TRBV5-4, the J gene TRBJ2-2, with D perhaps TRBD2 (5 bases). Trimming removed 2 bases at V and 4 bases at J, with 12 bases between. The germline V gene encodes CDR1 SGHNT and CDR2 YYREEE (reference sequence). The CDR3 covers 15 residues. Here the CDR3 reads CASSFDGGGTGELFF. CDR3 bases: TGTGCCAGCAGCTTCGACGGTGGAGGCACCGGGGAGCTGTTTTTT.

This clonotype has just a few counts. The chain employs TRBV12-3 or TRBV12-4 and TRBJ2-6; D is undetermined. Trimming took off 8 bases at V and 6 bases at J, with 5 bases between the two ends. CDR3 length: 11 residues. The CDR3 nucleotides read TGTGCCAGCTCCGCGGCCAACGTCCTGACTTTC. It is translated as CASSAANVLTF.

There are a few counts of this clonotype. The chain couples TRBV3-1 to TRBJ2-2, with D perhaps matching TRBD2 (7 bases). The CDR3 is 15 residues long. Trimming left V 3 bases short and J 5 bases short, with 13 bases between. The germline CDR1 and CDR2 sequences are LGHDT and YNNKEL (reference sequence). The CDR3 coding sequence is TGTGCCAGCAGCCAGGGAGGGGGTCGGACCGGGGAGCTGTTTTTT. Protein: CASSQGGGRTGELFF.

This clonotype was recorded a few times. The chain joins TRBV30 to TRBJ1-5; no clear D gene. V was cut by 3 bases and J by 9 bases, with 12 bases left in between. CDR3 length: 12 amino acids. The germline gives CDR1 GTSNPN, CDR2 SVGIG (reference sequence). The chain's CDR3 is CAWRVGVGPQHF. The CDR3 nucleotides read TGTGCCTGGAGGGTTGGAGTAGGGCCCCAGCATTTT.

This clonotype was recorded a few times. V usage is TRBV19 and J usage is TRBJ2-3, with 8 bases matching TRBD1. Trimming cost V 5 bases and J 6 bases; bases outside gene matches: 4. This CDR3 is built from 13 residues. Germline CDR1 is LNHDA and CDR2 is SQIVND (reference sequence). The DNA for the CDR3 is TGTGCCAGTAGTGCGACAGGGGTGGATACGCAGTATTTT. Protein: CASSATGVDTQYF.

The V gene is TRBV18, the J gene TRBJ2-7; D is perhaps TRBD1 (6 bases). V dropped 4 bases and J dropped 5 bases, with 12 bases sitting between them. The length of the CDR3 is 13 residues. Per germline, CDR1 KGHSH and CDR2 LQKENI. CDR3 in DNA: TGTGCCAGCTCACTGCGGACAGTCCACGAGCAGTACTTC. Its translation: CASSLRTVHEQYF.

The chain combines TRBV28 with TRBJ1-4; D unclear. Looked up from germline, CDR1 is MDHEN and CDR2 is SYDVKM. The CDR3 extends over 13 amino acids. V lost 9 bases to trimming and J lost 5 bases, with 13 bases between them. This CDR3 reads CASAKETNEKLFF. The CDR3, as DNA: TGTGCCAGTGCAAAGGAGACAAATGAAAAACTGTTTTTT.

This clonotype has a handful of counts. The V call is TRBV4-3, the J call TRBJ2-3, with 11 bases fitting TRBD2. The CDR3 has 19 residues. Looked up from germline, CDR1 is LGHNA and CDR2 is YSLEER. J was trimmed by 2 bases and V by 1 base; bases with no gene match: 11. CDR3 DNA: TGCGCCAGCAGCCAAGTGACCTACGGGACTAGCGGATACACAGATACGCAGTATTTT. Translated, it gives CASSQVTYGTSGYTDTQYF.

This clonotype occurred a few times. The chain recombines TRBV5-4 with TRBJ2-3; D is perhaps TRBD1 (5 bases). The CDR3 contains 13 residues. Germline V gene sequence: CDR1 SGHNT, CDR2 YYREEE (reference sequence). Trimming left V 5 bases short and J 2 bases short, with 9 bases between. The chain's CDR3 is CASSSGATDTQYF. DNA for the CDR3: TGTGCCAGCAGTTCTGGGGCCACAGATACGCAGTATTTT.

This clonotype occurred a few times. V usage is TRBV28 and J usage is TRBJ1-5, with 9 nucleotides matching TRBD1. This CDR3 has 15 amino acids. Germline lookup yields CDR1 MDHEN and CDR2 SYDVKM. V lost 5 bases, J lost 6 bases, and 8 bases stayed unmatched. Here the CDR3 DNA reads TGTGCCAGCAGTCCAGGGGACAGGGAAGGTCAGCCCCAGCATTTT. It yields the protein CASSPGDREGQPQHF.

The chain uses TRBV20-1 and TRBJ2-2; 8 bases map to TRBD2. There are 16 residues in the CDR3. CDR1 and CDR2 (germline): DFQATT, SNEGSKA (reference sequence). The V segment lost 6 bases and the J segment 1 base; nucleotides outside the gene matches: 10. In DNA, the CDR3 is TGCAGTGCGGTCCCCTCTAGCGGGTTGAACACCGGGGAGCTGTTTTTT. Translated: CSAVPSSGLNTGELFF.

This clonotype has a handful of counts. The CDR3 nucleotides read TGCAGTGCTAAGGGACCGAGCAATCAGCCCCAGCATTTT. It translates to CSAKGPSNQPQHF. The gene calls are TRBV20-1 and TRBJ1-5; D is perhaps TRBD1 (5 bases). CDR1 and CDR2 from the germline V gene are DFQATT and SNEGSKA (reference sequence). The V and J ends lost 4 bases and 1 base respectively, with 8 bases between them. The CDR3 consists of 13 residues.

The V call is TRBV5-5, the J call TRBJ2-5; the match to TRBD1 covers 7 bases. The CDR3 runs 15 residues. CDR1 SGHKS and CDR2 YYEKEE come from the germline V gene (reference sequence). Germline trimming cut 2 bases from V and 5 bases from J; bases unmatched to any gene: 9. The CDR3 DNA reads TGTGCCAGCAGCTTAATTACAGGGGACATTGAGACCCAGTACTTC. Translation: CASSLITGDIETQYF. Based on the CDR3 plus reference TRBV5-5 and TRBJ2-5, the full variable domain is DAGVTQSPTHLIKTRGQQVTLRCSPISGHKSVSWYQQVLGQGPQFIFQYYEKEERGRGNFPDRFSARQFPNYSSELNVNALLLGDSALYLCASSLITGDIETQYFGPGTRLLVL.

The V and J genes are TRBV12-3 or TRBV12-4 and TRBJ2-1, with D uncertain. The CDR3 has 13 residues. The ends were cut back, 1 base at V and 9 bases at J, with 10 bases in the middle. The CDR3: CASSLDVKVEQFF. The CDR3 nucleotides read TGTGCCAGCAGTTTAGACGTTAAAGTTGAGCAGTTCTTC.

This clonotype was seen only a few times. The CDR3 here is CASSDIIRKGGAGELFF. CDR3 DNA sequence: TGTGCCAGTAGTGATATAATCCGGAAGGGAGGGGCCGGGGAGCTGTTTTTT. V gene TRBV19 combines with J gene TRBJ2-2; TRBD2 matches at 7 bases. Germline lookup yields CDR1 LNHDA and CDR2 SQIVND (reference sequence). The CDR3 has 17 residues. V dropped 5 bases and J dropped 6; count of bases not matched to a gene: 15.